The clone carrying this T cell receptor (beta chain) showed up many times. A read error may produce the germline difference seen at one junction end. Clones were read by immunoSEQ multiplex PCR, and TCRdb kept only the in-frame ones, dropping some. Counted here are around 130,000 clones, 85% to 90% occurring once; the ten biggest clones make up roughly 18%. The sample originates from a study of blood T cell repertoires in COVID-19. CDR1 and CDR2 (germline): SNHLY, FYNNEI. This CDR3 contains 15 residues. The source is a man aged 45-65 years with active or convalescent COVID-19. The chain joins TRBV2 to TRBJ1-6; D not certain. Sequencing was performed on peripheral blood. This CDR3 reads CASSEARVYYSPLHF. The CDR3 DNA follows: TGTGCCAGCAGTGAAGCCCGGGTCTATTATTCACCCCTCCACTTT.